This entry features one TCR beta chain sequence. Its binding antigen is unknown. Per-base quality was not reported, and no clone a single base away is much larger than it. The sample comes from a study of technical replicates of blood from a few donors (dated by TCRdb to about 2017). Cut back by 5 bases and 4 bases, the V and J ends lie 14 bases apart. The CDR1 and CDR2 encoded by the germline V gene (reference sequence) are LNHNV and YYDKDF. The CDR3, from cysteine to phenylalanine, totals 14 residues. Here the CDR3 DNA is all that survives: 42 bases in frame from base 1. Receptors were amplified or captured by the immunoSEQ multiplex PCR assay. This is the immuneACCESS table as TCRdb keeps it, with only in-frame sequences that have V and J called. A part of the clones is gone; compared with another copy, unresolved V genes explain less than half, and the rest is unexplained. Recorded for this sample are about 70,000 clones; just under 95% of them occurred a single time. The ten largest make up about 0.25% of the sample.

Recombination connected TRBV15 to TRBJ2-5; a weak D assignment points to TRBD2 (6 bases agree). This receptor was identified in a human donor in good health. Material: T cells isolated from PBMCs. CDR3 loop: CATSPIRGGETQYF. The DNA sequence is as follows: TGTGCCACCAGCCCGATTCGGGGAGGAGAGACCCAGTACTTC.